This TCR beta chain was documented in a study of blood T cell repertoires in COVID-19 (dated by TCRdb to 2019 to 2021). Turning to the overall study: Collaborator samples came from the United States, Italy and Spain and covered acute and convalescent phases of COVID-19. The dataset comprised deeply sampled blood TCRbeta repertoires from subjects exposed to, actively infected with, or recovered from COVID-19. Where available, HLA class I and class II types were taken from metadata supplied by the sample provider and were not determined by assay-based typing. The prospective study material was composed of cDNA or gDNA derived from T cells, B-cell-depleted T cells, or PBMCs. The repertoires were released in a freely available public database meant as a resource for research on the immune response to SARS-CoV-2. The samples were drawn from the first 160 participants of the ongoing ImmuneRACE study and from 950 to 1,500 subjects provided by 6 global collaborators. Nearly every sample came with metadata listing a de-identified subject ID, COVID-19 status, age in years and sex. The research as a whole found: The quantity of clinical and demographic metadata differed by source and by participant and was supplied without curation.

About this clone itself: Its antigen is unknown. The input lacks base qualities; no much larger clone sits a single base away.

Sequences SNHLY (CDR1) and FYNNEI (CDR2) are obtained from the germline V gene. V drops 8 bases and J drops 3 bases, leaving 16 bases in between. Its CDR3 holds 15 amino acids, cysteine through phenylalanine. Only the CDR3 part of the read is kept: 45 bases, read in frame from the first base. The immunoSEQ Assay, a bias-controlled multiplex PCR, was used to amplify TCRbeta CDR3 regions from genomic DNA. Concerning the study's data processing: Within the assay, amplification of reference gene primers was used to estimate how many nucleated cells each sample contained. To quantify the absolute abundance of each unique TCRbeta CDR3 rearrangement, sequence reads were collapsed and filtered. For each sample, productive Simpson clonality was calculated as the square root of Simpson's diversity index over productive rearrangements. The source is immuneACCESS, and TCRdb retained only in-frame sequences with V and J called. Part of the clones is not carried over; for the studies checked, unresolved V genes explain less than half of this, and the remainder is unexplained. V and J calls and clone size come straight from that table; D and trimming were deduced from the DNA. For this sample there are about 260,000 clones; over 80% appear just once. The top ten clones comprise about 1.4% of the sample.

Another Seattle source contributed samples from volunteer blood donors who had recovered from COVID-19. Collaborating institutions collected whole blood in K2EDTA tubes following their own protocols. For TCRbeta analysis, collaborator samples were shipped as frozen whole blood, as isolated PBMCs, or as DNA extracted from either sample type. The TCR comes from a woman aged 40 to 55 who had recovered from COVID-19. The specimen sequenced was peripheral blood. The receptor chain draws on TRBV2 and TRBJ2-2; possibly the D gene is TRBD1, per 8 matching bases. The CDR3 sequence is CASERDRSHTGELFF. The DNA sequence is as follows: TGTGCCAGCGAGCGGGACAGGAGCCACACCGGGGAGCTGTTTTTT.